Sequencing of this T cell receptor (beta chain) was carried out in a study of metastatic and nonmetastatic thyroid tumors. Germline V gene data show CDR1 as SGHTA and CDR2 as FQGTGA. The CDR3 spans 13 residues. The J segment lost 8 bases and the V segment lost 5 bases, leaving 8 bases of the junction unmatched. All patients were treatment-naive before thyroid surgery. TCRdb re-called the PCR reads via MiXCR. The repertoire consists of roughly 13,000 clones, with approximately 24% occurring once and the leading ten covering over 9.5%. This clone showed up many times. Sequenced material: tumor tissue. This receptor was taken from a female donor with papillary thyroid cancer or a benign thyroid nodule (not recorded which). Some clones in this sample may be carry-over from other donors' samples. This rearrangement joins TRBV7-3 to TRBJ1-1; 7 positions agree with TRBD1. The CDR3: CASSGTVFSEAFF. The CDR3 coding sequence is TGTGCCAGCAGCGGGACAGTATTCTCGGAAGCTTTCTTT.